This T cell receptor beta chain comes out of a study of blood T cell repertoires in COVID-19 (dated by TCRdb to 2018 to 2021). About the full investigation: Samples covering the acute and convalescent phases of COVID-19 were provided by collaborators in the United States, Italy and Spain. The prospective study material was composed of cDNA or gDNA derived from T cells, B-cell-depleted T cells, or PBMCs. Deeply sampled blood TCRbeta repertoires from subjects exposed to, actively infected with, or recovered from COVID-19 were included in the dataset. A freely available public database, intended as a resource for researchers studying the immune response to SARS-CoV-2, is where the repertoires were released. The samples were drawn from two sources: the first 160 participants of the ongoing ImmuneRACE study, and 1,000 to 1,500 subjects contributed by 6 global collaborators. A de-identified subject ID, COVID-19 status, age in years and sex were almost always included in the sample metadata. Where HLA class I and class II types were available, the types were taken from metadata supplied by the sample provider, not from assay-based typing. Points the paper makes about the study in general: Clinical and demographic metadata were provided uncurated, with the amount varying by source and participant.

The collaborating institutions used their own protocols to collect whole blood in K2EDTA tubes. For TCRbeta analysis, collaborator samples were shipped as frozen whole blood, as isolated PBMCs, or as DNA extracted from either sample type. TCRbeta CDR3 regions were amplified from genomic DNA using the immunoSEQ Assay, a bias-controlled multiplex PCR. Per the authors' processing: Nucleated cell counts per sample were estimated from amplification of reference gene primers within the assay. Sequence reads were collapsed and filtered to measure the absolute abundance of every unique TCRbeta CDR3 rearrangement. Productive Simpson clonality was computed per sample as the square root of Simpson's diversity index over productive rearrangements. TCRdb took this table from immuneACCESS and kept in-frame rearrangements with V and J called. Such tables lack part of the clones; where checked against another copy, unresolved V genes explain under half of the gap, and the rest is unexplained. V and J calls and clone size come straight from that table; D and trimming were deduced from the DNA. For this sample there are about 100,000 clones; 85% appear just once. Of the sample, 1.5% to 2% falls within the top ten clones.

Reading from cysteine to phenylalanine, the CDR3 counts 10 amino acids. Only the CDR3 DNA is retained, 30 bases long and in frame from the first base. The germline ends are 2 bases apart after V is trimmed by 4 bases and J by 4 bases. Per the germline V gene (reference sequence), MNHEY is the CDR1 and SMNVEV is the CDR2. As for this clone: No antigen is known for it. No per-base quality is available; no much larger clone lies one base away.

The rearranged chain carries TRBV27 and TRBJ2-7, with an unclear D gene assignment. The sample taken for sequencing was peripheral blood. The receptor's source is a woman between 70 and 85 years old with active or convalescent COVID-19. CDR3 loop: CASSSYEQYF. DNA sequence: TGTGCCAGCAGTTCTTACGAGCAGTACTTC.